The entry that follows covers one TCR beta chain sequence. This entry is derived from a study of blood T cell repertoires in COVID-19. Turning to the study itself: Samples representing acute and convalescent COVID-19 were sourced from the United States, Italy and Spain.

The germline V gene encodes CDR1 SGHDT and CDR2 YYEEEE. V was pared by 4 bases and J by 6 bases, with 12 bases of the junction left unmatched. This CDR3 has 16 amino acids. Assay: immunoSEQ multiplex PCR; the TCRdb copy retains only in-frame clones and omits some. The sample has some 200,000 clones; 84% are singletons. This rearrangement joins TRBV5-6 to TRBJ2-3; 9 nucleotides align to TRBD2. The TCR was taken from a human donor with acute or convalescent COVID-19. The donor label of this sample is uncertain. Sequenced input: peripheral blood. This CDR3 reads CASSATSGSPWDTQYF. DNA of the CDR3: TGTGCCAGCAGCGCCACTAGCGGGTCTCCCTGGGATACGCAGTATTTT.